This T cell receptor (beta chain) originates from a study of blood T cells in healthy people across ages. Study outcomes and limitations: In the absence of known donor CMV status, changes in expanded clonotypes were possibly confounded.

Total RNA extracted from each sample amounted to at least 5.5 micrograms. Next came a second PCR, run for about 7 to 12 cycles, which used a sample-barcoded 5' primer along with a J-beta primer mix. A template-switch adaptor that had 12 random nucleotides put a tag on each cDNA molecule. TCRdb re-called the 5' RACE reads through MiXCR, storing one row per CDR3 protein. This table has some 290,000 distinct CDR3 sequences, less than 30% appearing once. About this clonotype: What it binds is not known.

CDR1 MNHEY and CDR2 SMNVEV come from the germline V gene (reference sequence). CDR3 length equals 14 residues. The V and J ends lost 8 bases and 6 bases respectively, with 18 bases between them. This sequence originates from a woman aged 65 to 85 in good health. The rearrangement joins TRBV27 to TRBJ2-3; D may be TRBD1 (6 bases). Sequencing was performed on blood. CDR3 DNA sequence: TGTGCCAGCTATCCCACACTAGACAGGGATACGCAGTATTTT. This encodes CASYPTLDRDTQYF.